This T cell receptor beta chain emerged from a study of cytomegalovirus exposure and HLA in healthy donors. In the study overall: The study placed over 65% of its 398 genotyped donors in the Caucasian-associated ancestry cluster.

Study-wide points: The sole available immune exposure information was CMV serostatus. Presence/absence analyses treated sequencing depth as roughly uniform across donors.

Concerning this clone itself: Its target is unknown.

Primers: 60 Vbeta forward and 13 Jbeta reverse. This table comes from immunoSEQ multiplex PCR, and its TCRdb copy is limited to in-frame clones, with some not included. Among 75,000 to 100,000 clones, about 74% were seen once, and the ten largest hold approximately 1.8%. CDR3 size: 15 residues. V dropped 4 bases and J dropped 4; count of bases not matched to a gene: 5. The germline V gene encodes CDR1 MGHRA and CDR2 YSYEKL. The sequenced material came from PBMCs. The rearrangement uses TRBV4-1 and TRBJ2-7; TRBD2 agrees at 12 bases. The source of this sequence is a male donor in good health and CMV-seronegative. CDR3 in DNA: TGCGCCAGCAGCCCCGGGACTAGCGGGTTGTACGAGCAGTACTTC. Its protein product is CASSPGTSGLYEQYF.